A single sample is the source of the 11 T cell receptor beta chains below, sequenced in a study of T cells after yellow fever vaccination. TCRdb recomputed calls from the 5' RACE reads with MiXCR, one row per CDR3 protein. The data contain roughly 500,000 distinct CDR3 sequences, 15% to 20% of them singletons. The sequencing used PBMCs, collected 15 days after the yellow fever booster vaccination. The receptors stem from a man aged 25 to 40 who received the YFV17D yellow fever vaccine.

This clonotype was observed a handful of times. The chain joins TRBV9 to TRBJ2-1; 7 nucleotides line up with TRBD2. The CDR3 length is 16 residues. From germline, CDR1 is SGDLS and CDR2 YYNGEE. With 4 bases clipped from V and 4 bases from J, the junction kept 11 bases outside the gene matches. CDR3 protein: CASSPITAGDYNEQFF. CDR3 in DNA: TGTGCCAGCAGCCCTATTACGGCGGGGGATTACAATGAGCAGTTCTTC.

The V call is TRBV10-2, the J call TRBJ2-7; 14 bases map to TRBD2. The germline V gene encodes CDR1 WSHSY and CDR2 SAAADI. This CDR3 has 16 residues. Losses at the gene ends were 6 bases for V and 3 bases for J; bases not matched to a gene: 7. CDR3 sequence: CASREGLAGANYEQYF. The CDR3 bases are TGCGCCAGCAGGGAGGGACTAGCGGGAGCAAACTACGAGCAGTACTTC.

The rearrangement uses TRBV4-3 and TRBJ2-2; 15 nucleotides agree with TRBD2. Per germline, CDR1 LGHNA and CDR2 YSLEER. The CDR3 contains 18 residues. Germline trimming cut 3 bases from V and 4 bases from J; bases unmatched to any gene: 6. This CDR3 is CASSQGTSGRLSTGELFF. In nucleotides, the CDR3 is TGCGCCAGCAGCCAGGGGACTAGCGGGAGGTTGAGCACCGGGGAGCTGTTTTTT.

The chain carries TRBV19 and TRBJ1-1, with D uncertain. The CDR3 extends over 11 amino acids. The germline V and J ends were trimmed by 7 bases and 6 bases, with 9 bases remaining between them. Germline CDR1 LNHDA, CDR2 SQIVND (reference sequence). The CDR3 DNA follows: TGTGCCAGTATGCGGCGCGCTGAAGCTTTCTTT. This encodes CASMRRAEAFF. Full variable domain (rest looked up from reference TRBV19 and TRBJ1-1): DGGITQSPKYLFRKEGQNVTLSCEQNLNHDAMYWYRQDPGQGLRLIYYSQIVNDFQKGDIAEGYSVSREKKESFPLTVTSAQKNPTAFYLCASMRRAEAFFGQGTRLTVV.

The rearrangement joins TRBV21-1 to TRBJ2-7; TRBD1, the table's D call, was not compared with the DNA. TRBV21-1 is a known pseudogene. The CDR3 totals 16 residues. CDR3 loop: CASSKLSGRGCYEQYF. CDR3 nucleotide sequence: TGTGCCAGCAGCAAATTGTCGGGGCGGGGATGCTACGAGCAGTACTTC.

This clonotype has only a few counts. V and J are TRBV4-3 and TRBJ2-2, with D unclear. V was pared by 0 bases and J by 5 bases, with 13 bases between. The CDR3 spans 16 residues. Germline V gene data show CDR1 as LGHNA and CDR2 as YSLEER. DNA for the CDR3: TGCGCCAGCAGCCAAGACCTACCCCCACCGACCGGGGAGCTGTTTTTT. Its translation is CASSQDLPPPTGELFF.

The rearrangement joins TRBV10-3 to TRBJ2-3; D might be TRBD1 or TRBD2, each matching 5 bases. Trimming cost V 11 bases and J 8 bases, with 26 bases left between them. Germline V gene lookup returns CDR1 ENHRY and CDR2 SYGVKD. The CDR3 is made up of 15 amino acids. The CDR3 spells CAVGSGLTVNVTQYF. CDR3 coding DNA: TGTGCCGTAGGGTCGGGGCTAACTGTCAACGTTACGCAGTATTTT.

This clonotype came up once. The genes are TRBV29-1 and TRBJ2-3; D call uncertain. Trimming pared 4 bases from V and 4 bases from J, leaving 6 bases between. The CDR3 spans 11 residues. CDR1 and CDR2 (germline): SQVTM, ANQGSEA. The CDR3 sequence: CSVAEADTQYF. DNA of the CDR3: TGCAGCGTTGCTGAGGCAGATACGCAGTATTTT.

The gene calls are TRBV5-6 and TRBJ2-3, with a possible D match to TRBD1 (5 bases). The CDR3 is 16 amino acids. Germline V gene data show CDR1 as SGHDT and CDR2 as YYEEEE. V lost 1 base to trimming and J lost 2 bases, with 14 bases between them. The CDR3 nucleotides read TGTGCCAGCAGCTTGAGGCAGGGCGGTTTCACAGATACGCAGTATTTT. Translating gives CASSLRQGGFTDTQYF.

The chain uses TRBV29-1 and TRBJ2-5; 9 bases are a match to TRBD1. The CDR3 runs to 13 residues. Per germline, CDR1 SQVTM and CDR2 ANQGSEA. V shed 6 bases, J shed 5 bases, and the junction held 7 bases outside the gene matches. CDR3 DNA sequence: TGCAGCGTCCTACAGGGGGCAGGGGAGACCCAGTACTTC. This encodes CSVLQGAGETQYF.

This clonotype has more than one count but fewer than ten. The chain joins TRBV20-1 to TRBJ2-5; D gene ambiguous. CDR1 is DFQATT and CDR2 is SNEGSKA in the germline V gene (reference sequence). The length of the CDR3 is 13 residues. Trimming removed 4 bases from V and 2 bases from J, with 11 bases in between. CDR3 coding DNA: TGCAGTGCTATAGAAACTATACAAGAGACCCAGTACTTC. Protein product: CSAIETIQETQYF.